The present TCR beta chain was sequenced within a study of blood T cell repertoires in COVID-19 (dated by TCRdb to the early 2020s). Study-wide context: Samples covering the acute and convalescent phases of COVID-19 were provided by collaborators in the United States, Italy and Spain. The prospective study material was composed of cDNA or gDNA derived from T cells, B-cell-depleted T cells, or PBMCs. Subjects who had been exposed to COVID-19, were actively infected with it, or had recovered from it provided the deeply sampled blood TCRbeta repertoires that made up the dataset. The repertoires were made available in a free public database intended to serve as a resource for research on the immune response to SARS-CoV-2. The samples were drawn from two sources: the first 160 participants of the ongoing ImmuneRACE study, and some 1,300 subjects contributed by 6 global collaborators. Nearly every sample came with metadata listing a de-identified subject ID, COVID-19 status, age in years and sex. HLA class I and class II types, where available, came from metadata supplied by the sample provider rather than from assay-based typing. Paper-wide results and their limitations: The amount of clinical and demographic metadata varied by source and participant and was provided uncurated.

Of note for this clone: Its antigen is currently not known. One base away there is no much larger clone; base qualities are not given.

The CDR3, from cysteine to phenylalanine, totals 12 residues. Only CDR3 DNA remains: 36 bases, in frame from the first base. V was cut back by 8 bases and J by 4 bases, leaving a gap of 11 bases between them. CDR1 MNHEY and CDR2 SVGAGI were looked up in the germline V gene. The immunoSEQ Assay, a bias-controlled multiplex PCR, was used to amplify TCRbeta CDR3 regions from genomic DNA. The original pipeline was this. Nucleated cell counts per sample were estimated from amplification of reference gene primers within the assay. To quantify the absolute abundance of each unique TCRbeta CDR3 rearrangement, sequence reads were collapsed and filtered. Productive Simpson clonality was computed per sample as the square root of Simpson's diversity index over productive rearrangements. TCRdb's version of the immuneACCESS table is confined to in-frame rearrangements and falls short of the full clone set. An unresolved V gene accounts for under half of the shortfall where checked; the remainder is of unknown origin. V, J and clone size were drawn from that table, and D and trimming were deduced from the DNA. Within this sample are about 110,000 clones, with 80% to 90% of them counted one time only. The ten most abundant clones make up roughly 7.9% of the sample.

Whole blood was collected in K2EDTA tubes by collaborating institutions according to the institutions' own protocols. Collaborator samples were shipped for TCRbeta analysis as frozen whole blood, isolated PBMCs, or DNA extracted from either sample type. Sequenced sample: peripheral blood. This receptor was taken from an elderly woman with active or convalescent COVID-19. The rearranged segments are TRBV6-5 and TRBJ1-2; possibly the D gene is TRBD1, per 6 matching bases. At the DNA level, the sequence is TGTGCCAGCGGGCAGGGGATCTATGGCTACACCTTC. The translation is CASGQGIYGYTF.